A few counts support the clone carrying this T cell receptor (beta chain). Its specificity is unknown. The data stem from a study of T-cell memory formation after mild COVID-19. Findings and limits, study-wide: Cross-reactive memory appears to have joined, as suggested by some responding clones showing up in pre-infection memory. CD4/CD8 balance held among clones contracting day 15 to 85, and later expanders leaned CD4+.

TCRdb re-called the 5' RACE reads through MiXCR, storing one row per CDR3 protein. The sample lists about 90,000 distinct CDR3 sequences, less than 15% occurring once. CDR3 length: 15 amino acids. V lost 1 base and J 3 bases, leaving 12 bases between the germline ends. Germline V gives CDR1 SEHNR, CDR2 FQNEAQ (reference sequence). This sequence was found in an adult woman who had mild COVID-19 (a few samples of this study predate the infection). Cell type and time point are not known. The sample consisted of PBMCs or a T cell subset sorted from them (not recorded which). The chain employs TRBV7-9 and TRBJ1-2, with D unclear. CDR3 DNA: TGTGCCAGCAGCTTAGATGTCTCCCGGGACTATGGCTACACCTTC. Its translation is CASSLDVSRDYGYTF.